This T cell receptor (beta chain) came from a study of T-cell reconstitution after alpha-beta-depleted transplantation in children (dated by TCRdb to the mid-2010s). For the study in its entirety: Using TCR repertoire profiling, the study quantitatively followed how T-cell immune reconstitution unfolded in children after TCRalphabeta/CD19-depleted allogeneic hematopoietic cell transplantation. Results the study describes overall, beyond this receptor: In some patients, the high TCRbeta diversity seen at day 60 was put down to recipient T cells and intrathymic progenitors that had survived conditioning. Over the following months the frequencies of hyperexpanded clones went down, and after one year T-cell counts and TCRbeta diversity were mostly credited to newly produced T cells. The apparently early recovery of alphabetaT-cell counts about two months after transplant reportedly depended on only several hundred rapidly expanded clones that came from non-depleted graft cells.

The library was made by PCR. The instrument was an Illumina HiSeq 2500. Molecular barcoding was employed in the preparation of TCR libraries, with unique molecular identifiers being used to normalize TCRbeta repertoire quantification. The public reads were quality trimmed at Q25 with fastp and then assembled into clones with MiXCR by TCRdb, keeping productive beta chains. Rows with one shared CDR3 protein collapse into an entry with the most common genes and DNA. Recorded for this sample are hundreds of thousands of distinct CDR3 sequences; about 24% of them occurred a single time. The ten most abundant clones make up about 4.8% of the sample. In the case of this clonotype: Its specific antigen is unknown. No base-level quality is on record; no much larger clone is a single base apart.

Reading the label with the study, this specimen's treatment or condition is: allogeneic hematopoietic cell transplantation with graft depleted of TCRalphabeta T cells and CD19 B cells. Transplant recipients were children who received TCRalphabeta/CD19-depleted allogeneic hematopoietic cell grafts. The TCR comes from a female patient aged 2-15 years who had a stem cell transplant for congenital amegakaryocytic thrombocytopenia, so the T cells may come from the graft donor. Sequencing used PBMCs, mostly from graft donor cells, obtained 360 days after TCRalphabeta/CD19-depleted stem cell transplant.

The CDR3 is CSARDFRFDEQYF. The nucleotide sequence is TGCAGTGCTAGAGATTTTCGGTTCGACGAGCAGTACTTC. This receptor chain uses TRBV20-1 and TRBJ2-7; the D gene identity is not certain. Reading the germline V gene (reference sequence) gives CDR1 DFQATT and CDR2 SNEGSKA. V is shortened by 0 bases, J by 5 bases, and the region joining them spans 11 bases. Including the terminal cysteine and phenylalanine, the CDR3 comprises 13 residues. Only CDR3 DNA remains: 39 bases, in frame from the first base.